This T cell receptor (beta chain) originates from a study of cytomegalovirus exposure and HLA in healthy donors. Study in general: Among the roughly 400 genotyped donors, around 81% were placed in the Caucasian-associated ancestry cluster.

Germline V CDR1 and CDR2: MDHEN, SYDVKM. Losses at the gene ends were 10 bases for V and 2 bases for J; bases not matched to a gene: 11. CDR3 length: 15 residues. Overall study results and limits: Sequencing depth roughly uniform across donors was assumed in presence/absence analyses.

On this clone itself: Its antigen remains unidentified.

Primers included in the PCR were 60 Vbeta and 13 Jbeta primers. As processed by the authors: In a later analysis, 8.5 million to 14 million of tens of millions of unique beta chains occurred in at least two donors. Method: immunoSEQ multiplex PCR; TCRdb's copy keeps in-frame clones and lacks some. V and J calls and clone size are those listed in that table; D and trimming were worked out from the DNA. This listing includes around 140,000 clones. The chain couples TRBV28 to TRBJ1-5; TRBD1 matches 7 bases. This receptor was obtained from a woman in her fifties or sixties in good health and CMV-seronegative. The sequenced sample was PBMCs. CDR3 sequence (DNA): TGTGCCACGATAGCAGACAGGGCGCGCAATCAGCCCCAGCATTTT. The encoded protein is CATIADRARNQPQHF.